This TCR beta chain derives from a study of blood T cell repertoires in COVID-19 (dated by TCRdb to the early 2020s). Context from the whole study: Samples covering the acute and convalescent phases of COVID-19 were provided by collaborators in the United States, Italy and Spain. Samples were obtained from the ongoing ImmuneRACE study (first 160 participants) and from about 1,300 subjects provided by 6 global collaborators. The dataset comprised deeply sampled blood TCRbeta repertoires from subjects exposed to, actively infected with, or recovered from COVID-19. The prospective study material was composed of cDNA or gDNA derived from T cells, B-cell-depleted T cells, or PBMCs. Where available, HLA class I and class II types were obtained from metadata supplied by the sample provider rather than from assay-based typing. The repertoires were made available in a free public database intended to serve as a resource for research on the immune response to SARS-CoV-2. Nearly every sample came with metadata listing a de-identified subject ID, COVID-19 status, age in years and sex. What the study reported, not specific to this receptor: How much clinical and demographic metadata was included differed by source and by participant, and the metadata was provided uncurated.

Remarks on this clone: What antigen it recognizes has not been identified. The record has no base qualities; no much larger clone is one base away.

Participants in the prospective study were aged roughly 18 to 89 years, lived in about two dozen United States geographic areas, and enrolled through a virtual design. In the prospective study, cohorts were assigned on the basis of participant-reported clinical history obtained from a screening survey and a study questionnaire. A participant counted as exposed if, within 2 weeks of entering the study, that participant had been in contact with someone who had a PCR-confirmed or clinician-diagnosed COVID-19 case. Mobile phlebotomists in the prospective study collected whole blood, serum and a nasopharyngeal or oropharyngeal swab from every participant. Over a roughly two-month period, participants in the prospective study had the option of providing additional blood draws and questionnaires. Blood samples from the prospective study were shipped frozen or at room temperature prior to DNA extraction.

CDR1 and CDR2 were assigned from the germline V gene as SGHVS and FQNEAQ. The CDR3 spans 16 residues, from the cysteine through the phenylalanine. Just the 48-base CDR3 DNA is kept, in frame starting at base 1. V loses 5 bases, J loses 2 bases, and the germline ends lie 18 bases apart. TCRbeta CDR3 regions were amplified from genomic DNA by means of the immunoSEQ Assay, a bias-controlled multiplex PCR. In the paper's pipeline: Nucleated cell counts per sample were estimated from amplification of reference gene primers within the assay. To quantify the absolute abundance of each unique TCRbeta CDR3 rearrangement, sequence reads were collapsed and filtered. For each sample, productive Simpson clonality was calculated by taking the square root of Simpson's diversity index across productive rearrangements. As stored in TCRdb, this immuneACCESS dataset retains in-frame rearrangements with V and J assigned. A fraction of the clones does not appear; measured against another copy, unresolved V genes explain less than half of the discrepancy, and the remainder lacks a known reason. The DNA was the basis for D and trimming; V, J and clone size are from that table. Present in this sample are 400,000 to 500,000 clones, more than 70% of which were seen just once. Together, the top ten hold approximately 1.3% of the sample.

This chain is built from TRBV7-8 and TRBJ1-2; confidence is insufficient to name the D gene. The sequencing input was PBMCs or T cells enriched from blood (not recorded which). The source is a woman younger than 35 who had been exposed to COVID-19. The base sequence is TGTGCCAGCAGCCACGGATTTGCGGGATCGAACTATGGCTACACCTTC. It codes for CASSHGFAGSNYGYTF.